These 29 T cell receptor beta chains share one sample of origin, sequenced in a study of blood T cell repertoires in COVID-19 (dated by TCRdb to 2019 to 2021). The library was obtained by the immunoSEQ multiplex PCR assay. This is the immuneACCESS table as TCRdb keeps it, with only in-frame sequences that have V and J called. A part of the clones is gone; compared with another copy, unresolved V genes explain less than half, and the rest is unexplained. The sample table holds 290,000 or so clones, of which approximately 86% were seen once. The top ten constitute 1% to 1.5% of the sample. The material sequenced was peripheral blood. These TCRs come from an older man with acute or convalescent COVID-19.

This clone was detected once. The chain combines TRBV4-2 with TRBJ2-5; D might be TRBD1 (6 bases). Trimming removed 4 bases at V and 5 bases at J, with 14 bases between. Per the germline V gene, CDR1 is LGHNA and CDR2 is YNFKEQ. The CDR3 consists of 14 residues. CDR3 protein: CASSPQGRGETQYF. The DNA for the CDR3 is TGTGCCAGCAGCCCCCAGGGGCGAGGGGAGACCCAGTACTTC.

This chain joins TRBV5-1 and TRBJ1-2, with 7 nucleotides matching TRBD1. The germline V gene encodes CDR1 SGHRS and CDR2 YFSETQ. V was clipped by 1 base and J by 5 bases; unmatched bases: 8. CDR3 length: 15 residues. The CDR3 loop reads CASSLLGDSPYGYTF. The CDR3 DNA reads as TGCGCCAGCAGCTTGCTGGGGGACAGCCCATATGGCTACACCTTC.

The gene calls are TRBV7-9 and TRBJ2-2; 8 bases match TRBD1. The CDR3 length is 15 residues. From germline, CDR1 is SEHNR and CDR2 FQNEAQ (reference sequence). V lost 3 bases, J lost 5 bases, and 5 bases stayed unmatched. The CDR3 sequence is CASSLGGQATGELFF. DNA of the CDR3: TGTGCCAGCAGCTTGGGGGGACAGGCGACCGGGGAGCTGTTTTTT.

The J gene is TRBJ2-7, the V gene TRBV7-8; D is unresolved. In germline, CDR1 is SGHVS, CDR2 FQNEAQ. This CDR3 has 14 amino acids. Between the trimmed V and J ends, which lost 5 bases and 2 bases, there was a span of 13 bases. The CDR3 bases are TGTGCCAGCAGCCCATTGGCCCCAGCCTACGAGCAGTACTTC. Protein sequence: CASSPLAPAYEQYF.

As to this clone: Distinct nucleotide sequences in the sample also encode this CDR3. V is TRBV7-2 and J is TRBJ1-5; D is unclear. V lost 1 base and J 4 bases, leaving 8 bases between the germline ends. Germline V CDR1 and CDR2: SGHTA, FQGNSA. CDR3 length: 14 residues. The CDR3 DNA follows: TGTGCCAGCAGCTTAGATCGGGGTAATCAGCCCCAGCATTTT. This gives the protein CASSLDRGNQPQHF.

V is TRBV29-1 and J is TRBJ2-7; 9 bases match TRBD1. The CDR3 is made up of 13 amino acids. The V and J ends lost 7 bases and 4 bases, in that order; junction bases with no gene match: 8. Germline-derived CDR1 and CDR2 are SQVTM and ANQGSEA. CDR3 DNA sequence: TGCAGCGGTACACAGGGGGCACGTTACGAGCAGTACTTC. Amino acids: CSGTQGARYEQYF.

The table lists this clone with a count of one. CDR3 protein: CASRVTGTGYGYTF. CDR3 coding DNA: TGCGCCAGCAGGGTAACCGGGACAGGGTATGGCTACACCTTC. The chain couples TRBV5-1 to TRBJ1-2, with 9 bases that match TRBD1. This CDR3 has 14 residues. V was clipped by 5 bases and J by 5 bases; unmatched bases: 7. Germline V lookup: CDR1 SGHRS, CDR2 YFSETQ.

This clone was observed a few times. This CDR3 reads CASSELLAADTQYF. The DNA for the CDR3 is TGTGCCAGCAGTGAACTCCTAGCAGCAGATACGCAGTATTTT. This chain connects TRBV6-1 to TRBJ2-3, with D possibly matching TRBD2 (5 bases). Germline-derived CDR1 and CDR2 are MNHNS and SASEGT. Trimming removed 2 bases at V and 4 bases at J, with 10 bases between. This CDR3 contains 14 residues.

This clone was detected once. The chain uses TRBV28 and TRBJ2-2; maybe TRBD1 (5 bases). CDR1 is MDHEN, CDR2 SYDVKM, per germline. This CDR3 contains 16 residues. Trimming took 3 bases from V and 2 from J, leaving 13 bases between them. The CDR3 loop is CASSFSQGTNTGELFF. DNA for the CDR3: TGTGCCAGCAGTTTTAGTCAGGGTACTAACACCGGGGAGCTGTTTTTT.

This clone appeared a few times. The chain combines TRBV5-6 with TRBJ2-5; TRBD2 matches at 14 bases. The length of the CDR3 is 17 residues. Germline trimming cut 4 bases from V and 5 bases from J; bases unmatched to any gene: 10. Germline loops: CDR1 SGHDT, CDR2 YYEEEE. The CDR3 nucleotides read TGTGCCAGCAGCGCCAGGACTAGCGGGGGGTTCGGGGAGACCCAGTACTTC. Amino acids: CASSARTSGGFGETQYF.

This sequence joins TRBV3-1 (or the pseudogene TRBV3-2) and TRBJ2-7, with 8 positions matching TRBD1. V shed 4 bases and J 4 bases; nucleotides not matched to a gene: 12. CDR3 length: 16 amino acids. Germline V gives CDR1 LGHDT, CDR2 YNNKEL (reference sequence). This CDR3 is CASSPPGQGTGYEQYF. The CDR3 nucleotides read TGTGCCAGCAGCCCCCCTGGACAGGGTACAGGTTACGAGCAGTACTTC.

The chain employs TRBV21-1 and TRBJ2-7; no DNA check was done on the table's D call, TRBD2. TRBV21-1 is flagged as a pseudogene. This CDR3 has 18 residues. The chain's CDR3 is CASSKVGGLAGFSYEQYF. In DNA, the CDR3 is TGTGCCAGCAGCAAAGTGGGGGGGCTAGCGGGGTTCTCCTACGAGCAGTACTTC.

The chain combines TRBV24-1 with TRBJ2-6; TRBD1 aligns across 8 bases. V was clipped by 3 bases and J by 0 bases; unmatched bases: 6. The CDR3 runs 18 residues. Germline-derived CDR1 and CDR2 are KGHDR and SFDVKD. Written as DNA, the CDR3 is TGTGCCACCAGTGATAGGACAGGGCCTCTCTCTGGGGCCAACGTCCTGACTTTC. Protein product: CATSDRTGPLSGANVLTF.

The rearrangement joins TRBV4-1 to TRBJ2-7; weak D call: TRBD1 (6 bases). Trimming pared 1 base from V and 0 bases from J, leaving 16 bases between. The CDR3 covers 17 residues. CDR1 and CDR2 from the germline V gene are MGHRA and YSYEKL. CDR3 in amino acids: CASSQAKQGRSSYEQYF. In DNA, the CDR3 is TGCGCCAGCAGCCAAGCCAAACAGGGCCGAAGCTCCTACGAGCAGTACTTC.

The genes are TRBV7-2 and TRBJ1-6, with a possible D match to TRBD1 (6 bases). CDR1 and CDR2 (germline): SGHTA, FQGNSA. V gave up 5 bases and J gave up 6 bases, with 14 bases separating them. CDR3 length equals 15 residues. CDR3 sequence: CASSARTAVNSPLHF. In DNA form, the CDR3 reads TGTGCCAGCAGCGCCAGGACAGCAGTTAATTCACCCCTCCACTTT. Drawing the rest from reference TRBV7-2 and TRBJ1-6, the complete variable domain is GAGVSQSPSNKVTEKGKDVELRCDPISGHTALYWYRQSLGQGLEFLIYFQGNSAPDKSGLPSDRFSAERTGGSVSTLTIQRTQQEDSAVYLCASSARTAVNSPLHFGNGTRLTVT.

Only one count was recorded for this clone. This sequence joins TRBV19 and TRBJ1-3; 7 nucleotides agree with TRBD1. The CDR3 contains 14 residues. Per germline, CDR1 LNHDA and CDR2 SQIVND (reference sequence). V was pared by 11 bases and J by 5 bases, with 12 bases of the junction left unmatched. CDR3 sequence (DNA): TGTGCCGCCCGGGACAGCCCTGGGCGAAACACCATATATTTT. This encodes CAARDSPGRNTIYF.

In DNA, the CDR3 is TGTGCCAGCAGCTCACAGGGTGGTCATGAAAAACTGTTTTTT. Protein product: CASSSQGGHEKLFF. The chain joins TRBV7-8 to TRBJ1-4; the D gene is possibly TRBD1 (6 bases). Trimming took 4 bases from V and 6 from J, leaving 12 bases between them. The CDR3 length is 14 residues. The germline gives CDR1 SGHVS, CDR2 FQNEAQ.

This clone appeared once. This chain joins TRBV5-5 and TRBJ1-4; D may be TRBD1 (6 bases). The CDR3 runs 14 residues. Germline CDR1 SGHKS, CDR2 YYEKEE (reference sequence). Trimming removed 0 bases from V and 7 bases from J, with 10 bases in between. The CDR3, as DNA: TGTGCCAGCAGCTTGGAACAGGGTATTGAAAAACTGTTTTTT. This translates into CASSLEQGIEKLFF.

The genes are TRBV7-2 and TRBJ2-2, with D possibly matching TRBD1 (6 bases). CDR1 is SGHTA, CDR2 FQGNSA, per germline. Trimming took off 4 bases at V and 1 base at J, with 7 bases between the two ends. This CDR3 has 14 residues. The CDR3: CASSSQGNTGELFF. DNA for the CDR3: TGTGCCAGCAGCTCACAGGGGAACACCGGGGAGCTGTTTTTT. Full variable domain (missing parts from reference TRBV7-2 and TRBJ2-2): GAGVSQSPSNKVTEKGKDVELRCDPISGHTALYWYRQSLGQGLEFLIYFQGNSAPDKSGLPSDRFSAERTGGSVSTLTIQRTQQEDSAVYLCASSSQGNTGELFFGEGSRLTVL.

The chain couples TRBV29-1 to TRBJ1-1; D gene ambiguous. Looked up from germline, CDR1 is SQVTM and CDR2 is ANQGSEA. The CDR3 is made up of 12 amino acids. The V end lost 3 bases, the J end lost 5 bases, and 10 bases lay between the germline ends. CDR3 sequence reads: CSVDRGGTEAFF. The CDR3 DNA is TGCAGCGTTGATCGGGGAGGGACTGAAGCTTTCTTT.

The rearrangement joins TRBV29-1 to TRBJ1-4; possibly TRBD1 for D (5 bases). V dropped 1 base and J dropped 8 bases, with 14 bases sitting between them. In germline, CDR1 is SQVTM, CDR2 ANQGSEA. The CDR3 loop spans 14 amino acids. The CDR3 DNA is TGCAGCGTTGAAGCGTCAGGGATGAAGGAAAAACTGTTTTTT. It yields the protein CSVEASGMKEKLFF.

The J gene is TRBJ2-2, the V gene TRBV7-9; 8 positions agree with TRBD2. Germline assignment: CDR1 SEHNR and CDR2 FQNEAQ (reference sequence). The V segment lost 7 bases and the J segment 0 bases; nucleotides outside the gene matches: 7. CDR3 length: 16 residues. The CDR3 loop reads CASKLAVAPNTGELFF. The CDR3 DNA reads TGTGCCAGCAAACTAGCGGTCGCCCCGAACACCGGGGAGCTGTTTTTT.

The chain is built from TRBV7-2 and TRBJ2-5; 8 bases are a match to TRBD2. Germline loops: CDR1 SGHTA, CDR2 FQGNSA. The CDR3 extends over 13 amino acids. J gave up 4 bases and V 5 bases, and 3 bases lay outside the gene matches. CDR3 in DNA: TGTGCCAGCAGCAGGCTAGCGGGAGAGACCCAGTACTTC. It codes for CASSRLAGETQYF.

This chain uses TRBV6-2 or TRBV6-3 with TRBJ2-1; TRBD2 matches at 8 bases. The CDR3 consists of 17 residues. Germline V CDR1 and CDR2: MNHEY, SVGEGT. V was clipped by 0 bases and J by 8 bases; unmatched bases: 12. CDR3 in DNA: TGTGCCAGCAGTTACTCGAGATCCGGGAGGGCCACCCATGAGCAGTTCTTC. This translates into CASSYSRSGRATHEQFF.

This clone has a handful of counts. The CDR3 DNA sequence: TGTGCCACCCATAGCGGGAGGGAAGACGAGCAGTACTTC. Amino acid sequence: CATHSGREDEQYF. The chain links TRBV10-3 to TRBJ2-7, with 11 bases aligning to TRBD2. In germline, CDR1 is ENHRY, CDR2 SYGVKD. The CDR3 has 13 amino acids. V lost 10 bases, J lost 5 bases, and 7 bases stayed unmatched.

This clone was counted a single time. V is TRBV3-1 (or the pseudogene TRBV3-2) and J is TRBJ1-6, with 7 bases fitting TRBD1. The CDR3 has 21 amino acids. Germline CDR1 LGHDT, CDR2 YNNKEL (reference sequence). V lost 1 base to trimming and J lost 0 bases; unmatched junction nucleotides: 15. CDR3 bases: TGTGCCAGCAGCCAAGCGGTAGGGACAGTCCTACATCACTCCTATAATTCACCCCTCCACTTT. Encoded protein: CASSQAVGTVLHHSYNSPLHF.

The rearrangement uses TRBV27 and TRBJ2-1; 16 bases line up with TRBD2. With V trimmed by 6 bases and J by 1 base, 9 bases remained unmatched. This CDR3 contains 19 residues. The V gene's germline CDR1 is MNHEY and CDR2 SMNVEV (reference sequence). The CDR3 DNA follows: TGTGCCAGCAGCCTAGCGGGACTAGCGGGAGGGAGATCCTACAATGAGCAGTTCTTC. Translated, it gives CASSLAGLAGGRSYNEQFF.

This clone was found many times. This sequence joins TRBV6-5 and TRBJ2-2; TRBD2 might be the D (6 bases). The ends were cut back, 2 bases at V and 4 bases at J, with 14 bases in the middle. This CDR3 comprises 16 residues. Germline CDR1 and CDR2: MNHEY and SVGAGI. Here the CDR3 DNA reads TGTGCCAGCAGTTACCCTTCCGGGGGTCGCACCGGGGAGCTGTTTTTT. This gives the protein CASSYPSGGRTGELFF.

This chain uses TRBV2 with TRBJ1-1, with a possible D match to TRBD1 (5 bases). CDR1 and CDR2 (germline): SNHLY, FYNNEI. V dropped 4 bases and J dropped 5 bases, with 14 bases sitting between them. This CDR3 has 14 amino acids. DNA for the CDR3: TGTGCCAGCAGTGCAGGGCGAGGAAGGACTGAAGCTTTCTTT. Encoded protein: CASSAGRGRTEAFF.